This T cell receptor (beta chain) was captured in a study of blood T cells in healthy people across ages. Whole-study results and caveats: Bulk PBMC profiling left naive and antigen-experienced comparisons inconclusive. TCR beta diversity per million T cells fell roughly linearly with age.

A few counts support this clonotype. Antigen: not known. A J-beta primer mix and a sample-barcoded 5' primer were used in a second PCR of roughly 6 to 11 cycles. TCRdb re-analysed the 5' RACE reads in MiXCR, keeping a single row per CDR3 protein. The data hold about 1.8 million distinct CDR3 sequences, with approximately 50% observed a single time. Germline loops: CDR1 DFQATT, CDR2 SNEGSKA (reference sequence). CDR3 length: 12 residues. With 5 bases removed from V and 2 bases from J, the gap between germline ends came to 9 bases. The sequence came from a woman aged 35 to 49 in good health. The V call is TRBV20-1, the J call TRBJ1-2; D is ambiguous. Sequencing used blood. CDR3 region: CSAPGSNYGYTF. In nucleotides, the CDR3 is TGCAGTGCTCCCGGGTCGAACTATGGCTACACCTTC.